This TCR beta chain was sequenced during a study of T cell changes during pregnancy in multiple sclerosis. TCRdb keeps only in-frame clones here, not all; method: immunoSEQ multiplex PCR. Of some 29,000 clones listed, about 88% were seen once; the top ten hold 11%. As to this clone: Other DNA sequences in this specimen translate into the identical CDR3.

With V trimmed by 3 bases and J by 0 bases, 5 bases remained unmatched. CDR3 length equals 16 residues. Per germline, CDR1 MNHNS and CDR2 SASEGT. The receptor was isolated from a female donor with multiple sclerosis, enrolled in a pregnancy study. The chain combines TRBV6-1 with TRBJ2-4, with 7 bases matching TRBD1. The sample in question was CD8+ T cells from peripheral blood mononuclear cells, obtained in the third trimester of pregnancy. CDR3 sequence (DNA): TGTGCCAGCAGTGAGAGACAGGGTCTAGCCAAAAACATTCAGTACTTC. It is translated as CASSERQGLAKNIQYF.